This entry concerns a single T cell receptor (beta chain). What it recognizes is unknown. Profiling relied on immunoSEQ multiplex PCR, and the TCRdb table lists in-frame clones only, not all of them. The sample gives over 70,000 clones, roughly 87% of which show up once; about 18% is in the top ten. This specimen comes from a study of graft-versus-host responses after intestinal transplantation. Study context: Recipients obtained multivisceral, liver-intestinal, or isolated intestinal transplants. Each recipient received anti-thymocyte globulin induction, then tacrolimus and steroids for about three years.

CDR1 SGHVS and CDR2 FNYEAQ come from the germline V gene. The CDR3 is made up of 17 amino acids. Trimming removed 5 bases from V and 0 bases from J; junction bases left unmatched: 7. The receptor was derived from a human donor who received an intestinal transplant. This chain joins TRBV7-6 and TRBJ2-1; 10 positions match TRBD1. The input for sequencing was unstimulated CD8+ T cells sorted from spleen or lymph node cells, taken before intestinal transplant. Here the CDR3 reads CASSGQGDPSSYNEQFF. The DNA of the CDR3 is TGTGCCAGCAGCGGACAGGGGGACCCCAGCTCCTACAATGAGCAGTTCTTC.